The 27 T cell receptor beta chains presented below share a single source sample, sequenced in a study of blood T cell repertoires in COVID-19. This table comes from immunoSEQ multiplex PCR, and its TCRdb copy is limited to in-frame clones, with some not included. This sample carries over 110,000 clones, about four fifths of them seen once, and the ten largest clones take roughly 3.6%. The source material was peripheral blood. These receptors originate from a man between 65 and 79 years old who had recovered from COVID-19.

The chain has TRBV2 and TRBJ1-6; 9 nucleotides align to TRBD1. V lost 6 bases to trimming and J lost 8 bases; unmatched junction nucleotides: 2. CDR1 is SNHLY and CDR2 is FYNNEI in the germline V gene. This CDR3 comprises 13 residues. CDR3 in DNA: TGTGCCAGCAGCAGGGACAGGGATTCACCCCTCCACTTT. Amino acid sequence: CASSRDRDSPLHF. Full variable domain (missing parts from reference TRBV2 and TRBJ1-6): EPEVTQTPSHQVTQMGQEVILRCVPISNHLYFYWYRQILGQKVEFLVSFYNNEISEKSEIFDDQFSVERPDGSNFTLKIRSTKLEDSAMYFCASSRDRDSPLHFGNGTRLTVT.

J is TRBJ1-1 and V is TRBV3-1 (or the pseudogene TRBV3-2), with 9 bases matching TRBD1. Germline CDR1 and CDR2: LGHDT and YNNKEL (reference sequence). V trimming: 3 bases; J trimming: 4 bases; junction bases outside the gene matches: 9. This CDR3 is built from 16 residues. The CDR3 DNA reads TGTGCCAGCAGCCAGGCCCAACAGGGGGCTTTCACTGAAGCTTTCTTT. Translation gives CASSQAQQGAFTEAFF.

This clone was picked up many times. The chain has TRBV27 and TRBJ1-6, with 7 bases that match TRBD1. Looked up from germline, CDR1 is MNHEY and CDR2 is SMNVEV (reference sequence). The V segment lost 5 bases and the J segment 7 bases; nucleotides outside the gene matches: 11. The CDR3 is made up of 16 amino acids. CDR3 nucleotide sequence: TGTGCCAGCAGTCCACGGACAGGCGCCCCAAATTCACCCCTCCACTTT. Translated, it gives CASSPRTGAPNSPLHF.

V is TRBV5-1 and J is TRBJ2-2, with D tentatively TRBD2 (5 bases). Trimming left V 0 bases short and J 3 bases short, with 15 bases between. CDR1 and CDR2 from the germline V gene are SGHRS and YFSETQ. The CDR3 is 17 amino acids. The CDR3 bases are TGCGCCAGCAGCTTGGACTCACGGGCGGGTTACACCGGGGAGCTGTTTTTT. Protein: CASSLDSRAGYTGELFF.

The J gene is TRBJ2-2, the V gene TRBV4-3; a possible D gene is TRBD2 (5 bases). CDR1 is LGHNA and CDR2 is YSLEER in the germline V gene. The CDR3 covers 16 residues. Trimming cost V 0 bases and J 6 bases, with 14 bases left between them. This CDR3 is CASSQDRRVRAGELFF. DNA of the CDR3: TGCGCCAGCAGCCAAGATCGAAGGGTGAGGGCCGGGGAGCTGTTTTTT.

The chain recombines TRBV5-4 with TRBJ2-7; D is perhaps TRBD1 (6 bases). This CDR3 contains 13 residues. V lost 4 bases to trimming and J lost 4 bases, with 12 bases between them. Germline V gene sequence: CDR1 SGHNT, CDR2 YYREEE (reference sequence). CDR3 DNA sequence: TGTGCCAGCAGCCGGGGACAAGAGTACGAGCAGTACTTC. It encodes CASSRGQEYEQYF.

The J gene is TRBJ2-5, the V gene TRBV4-3; 9 nucleotides match TRBD2. Germline loops: CDR1 LGHNA, CDR2 YSLEER. This CDR3 region has 15 residues. V trimming: 4 bases; J trimming: 1 base; junction bases outside the gene matches: 4. CDR3 loop: CASSRLTSGQETQYF. The CDR3 DNA follows: TGCGCCAGCAGCCGCTTGACTAGCGGCCAAGAGACCCAGTACTTC.

The chain joins TRBV14 to TRBJ2-1; TRBD2 agrees at 8 bases. Germline V CDR1 and CDR2: SGHDN, FVKESK. V trimming: 5 bases; J trimming: 4 bases; junction bases outside the gene matches: 10. The CDR3 runs to 16 residues. In DNA form, the CDR3 reads TGTGCCAGCAGCTGGGGAGGTAGCGGGGCTTACAATGAGCAGTTCTTC. As protein: CASSWGGSGAYNEQFF.

This clone was seen a handful of times. V usage is TRBV7-8 and J usage is TRBJ2-1, with D uncertain. V lost 3 bases and J 10 bases, leaving 7 bases between the germline ends. Germline CDR1 is SGHVS and CDR2 is FQNEAQ. This CDR3 spans 11 amino acids. CDR3 sequence: CASSFWSEQFF. The CDR3 DNA is TGTGCCAGCAGCTTTTGGAGCGAGCAGTTCTTC.

This clone was detected a few times. V gene TRBV5-1 combines with J gene TRBJ2-7, with D possibly TRBD1 on 6 matching bases. This CDR3 region has 13 residues. Germline V gene sequence: CDR1 SGHRS, CDR2 YFSETQ. The V and J ends lost 4 bases and 1 base respectively, with 9 bases between them. In nucleotides, the CDR3 is TGCGCCAGCAGCCAGGACAGATCCTACGAGCAGTACTTC. It specifies CASSQDRSYEQYF.

The chain carries TRBV30 and TRBJ1-6; D is perhaps TRBD1 (5 bases). CDR1 and CDR2 from the germline V gene are GTSNPN and SVGIG (reference sequence). The V end lost 4 bases, the J end lost 5 bases, and 21 bases lay between the germline ends. The CDR3 has 17 residues. CDR3 loop: CAWKPPAGLGHNSPLHF. The CDR3 bases are TGTGCCTGGAAGCCCCCTGCAGGGTTGGGGCATAATTCACCCCTCCACTTT. The full variable domain, with the rest looked up from reference TRBV30 and TRBJ1-6, is SQTIHQWPATLVQPVGSPLSLECTVEGTSNPNLYWYRQAAGRGLQLLFYSVGIGQISSEVPQNLSASRPQDRQFILSSKKLLLSDSGFYLCAWKPPAGLGHNSPLHFGNGTRLTVT.

Written as DNA, the CDR3 is TGTGCCAGCACCTCGGGGGGTTGGGGTGACGAGCAGTACTTC. Translated: CASTSGGWGDEQYF. The chain is built from TRBV6-6 and TRBJ2-7; TRBD2 matches 7 bases. V lost 7 bases, J lost 5 bases, and 11 bases stayed unmatched. Looked up from germline, CDR1 is MNHNY and CDR2 is SVGAGI (reference sequence). There are 14 residues in the CDR3.

Only a few counts were recorded for this clone. V usage is TRBV2 and J usage is TRBJ2-1; 8 bases agree with TRBD1. Germline trimming cut 7 bases from V and 8 bases from J; bases unmatched to any gene: 4. The CDR3 is 12 residues long. Looked up from germline, CDR1 is SNHLY and CDR2 is FYNNEI. The chain's CDR3 is CASTDRVHEQFF. CDR3 in DNA: TGTGCCAGCACGGACAGGGTCCATGAGCAGTTCTTC.

A single count supports this clone. This chain's CDR3 is CSASWSGNTGELFF. The CDR3 DNA reads TGCAGTGCTAGTTGGAGCGGGAACACCGGGGAGCTGTTTTTT. The chain is built from TRBV20-1 and TRBJ2-2, with D possibly being TRBD2 (5 bases). From germline, CDR1 is DFQATT and CDR2 SNEGSKA (reference sequence). The CDR3 has 14 amino acids. Trimming took 3 bases from V and 1 from J, leaving 9 bases between them.

V is TRBV11-2 and J is TRBJ2-1, with 10 bases lining up with TRBD2. The CDR3 has 14 amino acids. The V gene end was trimmed by 5 bases and the J gene end by 9 bases; junction bases not matched to a gene: 7. The germline CDR1 and CDR2 sequences are SGHAT and FQNNGV. CDR3 in amino acids: CASSGLAGVGEQFF. As DNA, the CDR3 is TGTGCCAGCAGCGGGCTAGCGGGAGTTGGTGAGCAGTTCTTC.

CDR3 in DNA: TGTGCCAGCAGCGTAGGACAGGTGGTGGATGGCTACACCTTC. This gives the protein CASSVGQVVDGYTF. The J gene is TRBJ1-2, the V gene TRBV9; perhaps TRBD1 as D (6 bases). The ends were cut back, 0 bases at V and 6 bases at J, with 12 bases in the middle. Germline CDR1 reads SGDLS; CDR2 reads YYNGEE. The CDR3 spans 14 residues.

The genes are TRBV29-1 and TRBJ2-1, with 7 positions matching TRBD1. The CDR3 extends over 13 amino acids. The trim removed 7 bases at V and 6 bases at J, leaving 9 bases unmatched. Per the germline V gene, CDR1 is SQVTM and CDR2 is ANQGSEA. This CDR3 is CSATVTGVNEQFF. CDR3 in DNA: TGCAGCGCCACCGTTACAGGGGTCAATGAGCAGTTCTTC.

V gene TRBV30 combines with J gene TRBJ2-1; TRBD2 might be the D (6 bases). CDR1 is GTSNPN and CDR2 is SVGIG in the germline V gene (reference sequence). CDR3 length equals 16 residues. The V end was cut by 4 bases, the J end by 2 bases, with 18 bases between. The CDR3 sequence: CAWNHRTSRTYNEQFF. The CDR3 nucleotides are TGTGCCTGGAATCACCGAACTAGCAGAACCTACAATGAGCAGTTCTTC.

This clone was counted a few times. The J gene is TRBJ2-7, the V gene TRBV4-2, with D possibly being TRBD1 (5 bases). The CDR3 has 15 amino acids. CDR1 LGHNA and CDR2 YNFKEQ come from the germline V gene. Deletions cut 0 bases from V and 0 bases from J, with 9 bases between. The CDR3 loop is CASSQETGSSYEQYF. CDR3 bases: TGTGCCAGCAGCCAAGAAACAGGCAGCTCCTACGAGCAGTACTTC.

This chain uses TRBV7-9 with TRBJ2-1; D is undetermined. Germline-derived CDR1 and CDR2 are SEHNR and FQNEAQ (reference sequence). V dropped 5 bases and J dropped 4 bases, with 9 bases sitting between them. This CDR3 has 13 amino acids. CDR3 nucleotide sequence: TGTGCCAGCAGCACCAGTCCGTACAATGAGCAGTTCTTC. Amino acids: CASSTSPYNEQFF.

V is TRBV7-6 and J is TRBJ2-1; possibly TRBD1 for D (5 bases). The CDR3 has 15 amino acids. Germline CDR1 is SGHVS and CDR2 is FNYEAQ. Trimming cost V 0 bases and J 8 bases, with 14 bases left between them. The DNA of the CDR3 is TGTGCCAGCAGCTTAGCCCACTTAAAGGGGCATGAGCAGTTCTTC. It yields the protein CASSLAHLKGHEQFF.

This rearrangement joins TRBV7-6 to TRBJ2-5, with TRBD2 matching 11 bases. The CDR3 has 16 amino acids. The V and J ends lost 5 bases and 5 bases, in that order; junction bases with no gene match: 10. Germline assignment: CDR1 SGHVS and CDR2 FNYEAQ. The DNA of the CDR3 is TGTGCCAGCAGCATCGGGGTAGCGGGAGGGGCGGAGACCCAGTACTTC. As protein: CASSIGVAGGAETQYF.

V and J are TRBV18 and TRBJ1-6, with D unresolved. The CDR3 consists of 16 residues. Trimming pared 0 bases from V and 4 bases from J, leaving 10 bases between. Germline values: CDR1 KGHSH, CDR2 LQKENI. CDR3 sequence (DNA): TGTGCCAGCTCACCACCAAGACTAACTTATAATTCACCCCTCCACTTT. Amino acid sequence: CASSPPRLTYNSPLHF.

This rearrangement joins TRBV30 to TRBJ1-1; D remains ambiguous. This CDR3 comprises 13 residues. From germline, CDR1 is GTSNPN and CDR2 SVGIG (reference sequence). V shed 2 bases and J shed 0 bases, with 7 bases lying between them. The CDR3 loop reads CAWSSGVNTEAFF. DNA of the CDR3: TGTGCCTGGAGTTCTGGAGTGAACACTGAAGCTTTCTTT.

A single count supports this clone. The chain links TRBV5-5 to TRBJ2-3; the D gene is possibly TRBD1 (6 bases). V lost 4 bases and J lost 0, with 18 bases in between. Looked up from germline, CDR1 is SGHKS and CDR2 is YYEKEE (reference sequence). This CDR3 comprises 17 residues. The CDR3 bases are TGTGCCAGCAGCCCTGACACAGGGATACTCAGCACAGATACGCAGTATTTT. Protein sequence: CASSPDTGILSTDTQYF.

The chain couples TRBV19 to TRBJ1-5; TRBD1 matches 8 bases. Trimming removed 5 bases from V and 0 bases from J; junction bases left unmatched: 15. CDR3 length equals 19 residues. The germline CDR1 and CDR2 sequences are LNHDA and SQIVND (reference sequence). In DNA form, the CDR3 reads TGTGCCAGTAGTCCCACTGGACAGGGACAAACTACTAGCAATCAGCCCCAGCATTTT. Protein product: CASSPTGQGQTTSNQPQHF.

The J gene is TRBJ2-1, the V gene TRBV7-2; 10 bases align to TRBD2. The V segment lost 5 bases and the J segment 7 bases; nucleotides outside the gene matches: 8. The germline gives CDR1 SGHTA, CDR2 FQGNSA. The CDR3 consists of 15 residues. CDR3: CASSHLAGVVNEQFF. The CDR3 nucleotides read TGTGCCAGCAGCCATCTAGCGGGAGTTGTGAATGAGCAGTTCTTC. Based on the CDR3 plus reference TRBV7-2 and TRBJ2-1, the full variable domain is GAGVSQSPSNKVTEKGKDVELRCDPISGHTALYWYRQSLGQGLEFLIYFQGNSAPDKSGLPSDRFSAERTGGSVSTLTIQRTQQEDSAVYLCASSHLAGVVNEQFFGPGTRLTVL.